The clone carrying this T cell receptor beta chain was counted between two and nine times. Antigen specificity is unknown. The CDR3 contains 14 residues. Germline V gives CDR1 SNHLY, CDR2 FYNNEI. V lost 4 bases and J lost 5; bases outside the gene matches: 5. The entry originates in a study of post-analysis software for immune sequencing data. Notes on the study in general: When the samples were clustered directly with F measure, those that had been prepared in the same batch showed strong co-clustering. In patients, TRBV5-6, TRBV5-1 and TRBV20-1 belonged to several TRBV segments found more frequently than in controls.

Unique molecular identifiers were built into the TCR beta cDNA libraries. Roughly 500,000 cDNA molecules were obtained per 1 to 10 million input T cells. Each CDR3 protein is one row after TCRdb ran MiXCR on the PCR reads. Found here are some 800,000 distinct CDR3 sequences, 40% to 55% of them singletons; the top ten hold roughly 4.9%. The chain joins TRBV2 to TRBJ2-1; 7 nucleotides line up with TRBD2. Sequenced material: blood. The receptor was derived from a girl aged 10-17 years with multiple sclerosis. CDR3 DNA sequence: TGTGCCAGCAGTGGGGGACTACAAAACAATGAGCAGTTCTTC. It codes for CASSGGLQNNEQFF.